This TCR beta chain is from a study of shared clonotypes between healthy human individuals. General study points: Deeper or shallower sequencing was expected to change how clonotypes are shared among donors. Rarefaction gave evidence that sorted-subset sequencing remained incomplete despite large depth.

Splitting of CD4+ cells produced CD45RA+ naive and CD45RA-negative memory subsets. The table came from immunoSEQ multiplex PCR; TCRdb's copy has only in-frame clones and leaves some out. The sample holds approximately 530,000 clones, roughly 95% seen once. As to this clone: Its antigen is not identified.

The V gene end was trimmed by 2 bases and the J gene end by 5 bases; junction bases not matched to a gene: 6. There are 15 residues in the CDR3. Germline CDR1 WNHNN, CDR2 SYGVQD (reference sequence). The specimen was naive CD4+ T cells sorted from blood. Sample subset: CD45RA+ positively selected. This receptor was identified in a woman between 25 and 40 years old in good health. This sequence joins TRBV10-1 and TRBJ2-7; 10 bases agree with TRBD2. CDR3 DNA sequence: TGCGCCAGCAGTGAGCTCTCTAGCGGGAGCAACGAGCAGTACTTC. Residues: CASSELSSGSNEQYF.